This T cell receptor (beta chain) is drawn from a study of blood T cells in healthy people across ages. This clonotype was found a few times. The use of a sample-barcoded 5' primer and a J-beta primer mix characterized a second PCR of roughly 7 to 12 cycles. Individual samples furnished no less than 2.5 million CDR3-containing paired-end reads apiece. TCRdb redid the calling of the 5' RACE reads with MiXCR, one entry per CDR3 protein. This table holds 800,000 to 950,000 distinct CDR3 sequences, roughly 29% found once. The same data also went into a second study, on T cells of mothers and their children.

The sample consisted of blood. This TCR derives from a woman between 35 and 50 years old in good health.

CDR3 nucleotides: TGCAGTGCTAGAGATCGAGGCAGGCTCTACGAGCAGTACTTC. Protein sequence: CSARDRGRLYEQYF. The V and J genes are TRBV20-1 and TRBJ2-7; D unresolved. The CDR3 covers 14 residues. V was trimmed by 0 bases and J by 3 bases, leaving 12 bases between them. Germline-derived CDR1 and CDR2 are DFQATT and SNEGSKA (reference sequence).